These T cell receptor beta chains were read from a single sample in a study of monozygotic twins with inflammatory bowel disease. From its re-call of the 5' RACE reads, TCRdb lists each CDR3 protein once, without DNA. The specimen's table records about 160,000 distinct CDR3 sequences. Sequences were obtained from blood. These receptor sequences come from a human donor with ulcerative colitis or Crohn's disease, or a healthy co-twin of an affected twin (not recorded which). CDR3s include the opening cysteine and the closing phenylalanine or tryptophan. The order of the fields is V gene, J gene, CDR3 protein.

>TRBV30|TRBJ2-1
CAWDRPLNEQFF
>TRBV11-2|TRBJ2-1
CASSEGWTRVHNEQFF
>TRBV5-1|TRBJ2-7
CASSLDPDRGAYEQYF
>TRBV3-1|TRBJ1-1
CASSQETTGARPAFF
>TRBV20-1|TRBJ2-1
CSAHVNSGSRHNEQFF
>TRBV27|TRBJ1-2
CASSPRVRDYGYTF
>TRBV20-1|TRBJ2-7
CSALFRDGRYEQYF
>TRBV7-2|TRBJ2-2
CASSLAGTWELFF
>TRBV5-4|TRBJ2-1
CASSLESINNEQFF
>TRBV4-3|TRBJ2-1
CASSRELARSSYNEQFF
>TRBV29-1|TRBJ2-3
CSVAQGAGADTQYF
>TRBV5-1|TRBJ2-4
CASSFIGQGWDIQYF
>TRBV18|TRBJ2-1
CASSPPRFSPGGPGTHNEQFF
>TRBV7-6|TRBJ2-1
CASSLGARGGSYNEQFF
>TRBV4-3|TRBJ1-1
CASSQDRRGGGTEAFF
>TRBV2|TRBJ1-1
CASSLQDTEAFF
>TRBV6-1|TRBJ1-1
CASSHRDGGTRRAFF
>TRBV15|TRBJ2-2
CATSSLLAGVGELFF
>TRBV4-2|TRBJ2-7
CASSQERGITYEQYF
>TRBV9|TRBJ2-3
CASSHRLAGGPSDTQYF
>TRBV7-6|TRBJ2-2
CASSFLRDQGYSNTGELFF
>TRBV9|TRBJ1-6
CASSVGFNSPLHF
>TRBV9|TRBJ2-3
CASSVVPGDTDTQYF
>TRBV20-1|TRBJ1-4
CSARDDGATNEKLFF
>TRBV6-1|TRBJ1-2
CASRSPSGNHGYTF
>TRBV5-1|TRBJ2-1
CASSLVPGGGNEQFF
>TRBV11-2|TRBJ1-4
CASSPSTGEGEKLFF
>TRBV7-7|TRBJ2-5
CASSLGGDGTQYF